This is a list of T cell receptor beta chains from one sample in a study of blood T cell repertoires in COVID-19. Only in-frame clones appear in the TCRdb table, and some are missing; sequencing was by immunoSEQ multiplex PCR. The table includes about 150,000 clones, over 70% detected once. The sample consisted of peripheral blood. The receptors here all came from a man older than 75 with acute or convalescent COVID-19. Each CDR3 is given with its conserved first and last residue. D genes are given only for firm matches. Expanded clones are given a class, and other clones once, few, many or no size at all.

abundance: -
d_gene: -
j_gene: TRBJ2-7
v_gene: TRBV5-4
CDR3nt: TGTGCCAGCAGCGGCGGGACGGGCTCCTACGAGCAGTACTTC
CDR3aa: CASSGGTGSYEQYF

abundance: -
d_gene: -
j_gene: TRBJ1-6
v_gene: TRBV5-1
CDR3nt: TGCGCCAGCAGCTTGGATCAGGGCTTCTCCTCACCCCTCCACTTT
CDR3aa: CASSLDQGFSSPLHF

abundance: few
d_gene: TRBD2
j_gene: TRBJ2-5
v_gene: TRBV6-2/TRBV6-3
CDR3nt: TGTGCCAGCAGTAGCGGGAGGGCCAGATATGAGACCCAGTACTTC
CDR3aa: CASSSGRARYETQYF

abundance: -
d_gene: -
j_gene: TRBJ1-3
v_gene: TRBV7-2
CDR3nt: TGTGCCAGCAGCTTAGCCGGTCCGCGGCTCGTAAACACCATATATTTT
CDR3aa: CASSLAGPRLVNTIYF

abundance: -
d_gene: TRBD1
j_gene: TRBJ1-4
v_gene: TRBV4-2
CDR3nt: TGTGCCAGCAGCCAGTCCCTCGGGACAGAGCTCGGAAAACTGTTTTTT
CDR3aa: CASSQSLGTELGKLFF

abundance: -
d_gene: TRBD1
j_gene: TRBJ2-5
v_gene: TRBV6-5
CDR3nt: TGTGCCAGCACTACAGGGGACCTCCAAGAGACCCAGTACTTC
CDR3aa: CASTTGDLQETQYF

abundance: -
d_gene: -
j_gene: TRBJ1-1
v_gene: TRBV18
CDR3nt: TGTGCCAGCTCACCACAACAGGGCCTTCATAACACTGAAGCTTTCTTT
CDR3aa: CASSPQQGLHNTEAFF

abundance: -
d_gene: -
j_gene: TRBJ1-4
v_gene: TRBV19
CDR3nt: TGTGCCACCGGCGTTGGGGGGAGTCCTAATGAAAAACTGTTTTTT
CDR3aa: CATGVGGSPNEKLFF

abundance: -
d_gene: -
j_gene: TRBJ1-2
v_gene: TRBV30
CDR3nt: TGTGCCTGGAGTGTCGGTGGCTATGGCTACACCTTC
CDR3aa: CAWSVGGYGYTF

abundance: -
d_gene: -
j_gene: TRBJ2-7
v_gene: TRBV10-3
CDR3nt: TGTGCCATCAGTGAGGGCAATACGAGGTCCCTCTACGAGCAGTACTTC
CDR3aa: CAISEGNTRSLYEQYF

abundance: -
d_gene: TRBD1
j_gene: TRBJ2-6
v_gene: TRBV9
CDR3nt: TGTGCCAGCAGCGTAGTTGGGGAGACAGGGTGGGCTGGGGCCAACGTCCTGACTTTC
CDR3aa: CASSVVGETGWAGANVLTF

abundance: -
d_gene: TRBD1
j_gene: TRBJ1-5
v_gene: TRBV19
CDR3nt: TGTGCCAGTAGTATTCTCCCACCTCCAGGGGGAAATCAGCCCCAGCATTTT
CDR3aa: CASSILPPPGGNQPQHF

abundance: -
d_gene: TRBD1
j_gene: TRBJ1-1
v_gene: TRBV18
CDR3nt: TGTGCCAGCTCACTTGGACAGGCGAACACTGAAGCTTTCTTT
CDR3aa: CASSLGQANTEAFF

abundance: -
d_gene: -
j_gene: TRBJ2-2
v_gene: TRBV3-1/TRBV3-2
CDR3nt: TGTGCCAGCAGCCAAAGGGGCGGCGCGAACACCGGGGAGCTGTTTTTT
CDR3aa: CASSQRGGANTGELFF

abundance: -
d_gene: -
j_gene: TRBJ1-1
v_gene: TRBV18
CDR3nt: TGTGCCAGCTCACCACCGGGGGGACGGATGAACACTGAAGCTTTCTTT
CDR3aa: CASSPPGGRMNTEAFF

abundance: -
d_gene: -
j_gene: TRBJ2-5
v_gene: TRBV5-4
CDR3nt: TGTGCCAGCAGCTTGTATCTAGCTGGAGAGACCCAGTACTTC
CDR3aa: CASSLYLAGETQYF

abundance: -
d_gene: -
j_gene: TRBJ1-6
v_gene: TRBV3-1/TRBV3-2
CDR3nt: TGTGCCAGCAGCCAAGGACCCAAAAACAGGGTTTCACCCCTCCACTTT
CDR3aa: CASSQGPKNRVSPLHF

abundance: -
d_gene: TRBD2
j_gene: TRBJ2-5
v_gene: TRBV5-1
CDR3nt: TGCGCCAGCAGCCCGGGGACTATACAAGAGACCCAGTACTTC
CDR3aa: CASSPGTIQETQYF

abundance: few
d_gene: TRBD1
j_gene: TRBJ2-2
v_gene: TRBV24-1
CDR3nt: TGTGCCACCAGTGACCCAGGACAGGGAAGGAACACCGGGGAGCTGTTTTTT
CDR3aa: CATSDPGQGRNTGELFF

abundance: -
d_gene: TRBD1
j_gene: TRBJ1-5
v_gene: TRBV18
CDR3nt: TGTGCCAGCTCTCCGGACAGGACCGATCAGCCCCAGCATTTT
CDR3aa: CASSPDRTDQPQHF

abundance: -
d_gene: TRBD1
j_gene: TRBJ1-6
v_gene: TRBV28
CDR3nt: TGTGCCAGCGTCCCTGGGACAGGGGTTTTTAATTCACCCCTCCACTTT
CDR3aa: CASVPGTGVFNSPLHF

abundance: -
d_gene: -
j_gene: TRBJ2-2
v_gene: TRBV3-1/TRBV3-2
CDR3nt: TGTGCCAGCAGCCCAAGGGGGGGGCCAGGCCCCGGGGAGCTGTTTTTT
CDR3aa: CASSPRGGPGPGELFF

abundance: -
d_gene: -
j_gene: TRBJ1-6
v_gene: TRBV7-8
CDR3nt: TGTGCCAGCAGCTTAGCCCTTGGGCATCTCGACTCCTATAATTCACCCCTCCACTTT
CDR3aa: CASSLALGHLDSYNSPLHF

abundance: few
d_gene: -
j_gene: TRBJ1-2
v_gene: TRBV3-1/TRBV3-2
CDR3nt: TGTGCCAGCAGCCACACGGGATTTTCGGATGGCTACACCTTC
CDR3aa: CASSHTGFSDGYTF

abundance: -
d_gene: -
j_gene: TRBJ1-3
v_gene: TRBV3-1/TRBV3-2
CDR3nt: TGTGCCAGCAGCCAAGATCCCCAGGCCCTTAAAAAAGGAAACACCATATATTTT
CDR3aa: CASSQDPQALKKGNTIYF

abundance: -
d_gene: TRBD1
j_gene: TRBJ2-6
v_gene: TRBV11-2
CDR3nt: TGTGCCAGGGGGCCTTGGGACAGGGGGTCTGGGGCCAACGTCCTGACTTTC
CDR3aa: CARGPWDRGSGANVLTF

abundance: -
d_gene: TRBD1
j_gene: TRBJ2-1
v_gene: TRBV28
CDR3nt: TGTGCCAGCAGTCCATGGGGACAGGGAGTAGGTGAGCAGTTCTTC
CDR3aa: CASSPWGQGVGEQFF

abundance: -
d_gene: -
j_gene: TRBJ2-3
v_gene: TRBV5-1
CDR3nt: TGCGCCAGCAGCTTGCGGGGGACAGATAACACAGATACGCAGTATTTT
CDR3aa: CASSLRGTDNTDTQYF

abundance: -
d_gene: -
j_gene: TRBJ1-2
v_gene: TRBV5-4
CDR3nt: TGTGCCAGCAGCTTTTCAGGTGGCGGCTACACCTTC
CDR3aa: CASSFSGGGYTF

abundance: -
d_gene: -
j_gene: TRBJ2-2
v_gene: TRBV5-1
CDR3nt: TGCGCCAGCAGACCCCTCGCGGGGCGTGGGGAGCTGTTTTTT
CDR3aa: CASRPLAGRGELFF

abundance: -
d_gene: -
j_gene: TRBJ1-2
v_gene: TRBV12-3/TRBV12-4
CDR3nt: TGTGCCAGCAGTTTAGTCCCAGGCTATGGCTACACCTTC
CDR3aa: CASSLVPGYGYTF

abundance: -
d_gene: -
j_gene: TRBJ2-3
v_gene: TRBV9
CDR3nt: TGTGCCAGCAGCGCGCACATACTGGGGGGAGATACGCAGTATTTT
CDR3aa: CASSAHILGGDTQYF

abundance: -
d_gene: -
j_gene: TRBJ1-1
v_gene: TRBV24-1
CDR3nt: TGTGCCACCAGCAGAACAGGAAACACTGAAGCTTTCTTT
CDR3aa: CATSRTGNTEAFF

abundance: -
d_gene: -
j_gene: TRBJ2-1
v_gene: TRBV29-1
CDR3nt: TGCAGCGTTGATAGGGAGACCCTGGGGAGTGAGCAGTTCTTC
CDR3aa: CSVDRETLGSEQFF

abundance: -
d_gene: TRBD2
j_gene: TRBJ2-1
v_gene: TRBV13
CDR3nt: TGTGCCAGCAGCTTCGCGGGAGGCTACAATGAGCAGTTCTTC
CDR3aa: CASSFAGGYNEQFF

abundance: few
d_gene: -
j_gene: TRBJ1-2
v_gene: TRBV28
CDR3nt: TGTGCCAGCAGTTTGGTAACAGGAGACGATAACTATGGCTACACCTTC
CDR3aa: CASSLVTGDDNYGYTF

abundance: few
d_gene: -
j_gene: TRBJ1-4
v_gene: TRBV7-8
CDR3nt: TGTGCCAGCAGCCCCCGTGCGGGAGGTGGTGAAAAACTGTTTTTT
CDR3aa: CASSPRAGGGEKLFF

abundance: -
d_gene: TRBD2
j_gene: TRBJ2-2
v_gene: TRBV30
CDR3nt: TGTGCCTGGAGTCCAAGCGGGGGGGCTTCCGGGGAGCTGTTTTTT
CDR3aa: CAWSPSGGASGELFF

abundance: -
d_gene: -
j_gene: TRBJ1-6
v_gene: TRBV9
CDR3nt: TGTGCCAGCAGCAAGGGGGATTCACCCCTCCACTTT
CDR3aa: CASSKGDSPLHF

abundance: -
d_gene: -
j_gene: TRBJ2-1
v_gene: TRBV2
CDR3nt: TGTGCCAGCAGTGAAGGAGTTCCCAATGAGCAGTTCTTC
CDR3aa: CASSEGVPNEQFF

abundance: once
d_gene: TRBD1
j_gene: TRBJ2-7
v_gene: TRBV19
CDR3nt: TGTGCCAGTAGTATTGTGGACAGGGGAACCTACGAGCAGTACTTC
CDR3aa: CASSIVDRGTYEQYF

abundance: -
d_gene: TRBD1
j_gene: TRBJ2-2
v_gene: TRBV7-2
CDR3nt: TGTGCCAGCAGCTTACGACAGGGGACCGGGGAGCTGTTTTTT
CDR3aa: CASSLRQGTGELFF

abundance: -
d_gene: TRBD1
j_gene: TRBJ2-3
v_gene: TRBV7-9
CDR3nt: TGTGCCAGCAGCCGGGACAGCTTCACAGATACGCAGTATTTT
CDR3aa: CASSRDSFTDTQYF

abundance: -
d_gene: TRBD1
j_gene: TRBJ1-2
v_gene: TRBV27
CDR3nt: TGTGCCAGCAGTTTAAGTCCGGGACAGGCCGGCTACACCTTC
CDR3aa: CASSLSPGQAGYTF

abundance: -
d_gene: TRBD1
j_gene: TRBJ1-4
v_gene: TRBV5-4
CDR3nt: TGTGCCAGCAGCTCCAGGGGACAGGGGCTCGAAAAACTGTTTTTT
CDR3aa: CASSSRGQGLEKLFF

abundance: -
d_gene: TRBD1
j_gene: TRBJ2-5
v_gene: TRBV3-1/TRBV3-2
CDR3nt: TGTGCCAGCAGCCACGGGACAGGCCAAGAGACCCAGTACTTC
CDR3aa: CASSHGTGQETQYF

abundance: -
d_gene: -
j_gene: TRBJ2-5
v_gene: TRBV28
CDR3nt: TGTGCCAGTTTTTCAGGGTTCGGGGAGACCCAGTACTTC
CDR3aa: CASFSGFGETQYF

abundance: -
d_gene: -
j_gene: TRBJ2-2
v_gene: TRBV7-2
CDR3nt: TGTGCCAGCAGCTTAAGCGGACGCACCGGGGAGCTGTTTTTT
CDR3aa: CASSLSGRTGELFF

abundance: few
d_gene: -
j_gene: TRBJ2-2
v_gene: TRBV6-1
CDR3nt: TGTGCCAGCAGTGACGGACCAGGGGCAAACACCGGGGAGCTGTTTTTT
CDR3aa: CASSDGPGANTGELFF

abundance: -
d_gene: -
j_gene: TRBJ2-1
v_gene: TRBV6-2/TRBV6-3
CDR3nt: TGTGCCAGCAGTCGGGGGAATGAGCAGTTCTTC
CDR3aa: CASSRGNEQFF

abundance: -
d_gene: TRBD1
j_gene: TRBJ1-6
v_gene: TRBV6-6
CDR3nt: TGTGCCAGCAGTTACGCGGACAGGGGATCACCCCTCCACTTT
CDR3aa: CASSYADRGSPLHF

abundance: -
d_gene: TRBD1
j_gene: TRBJ1-6
v_gene: TRBV2
CDR3nt: TGTGCCAGCAGCAAGACAGGGGTTTCACCCCTCCACTTT
CDR3aa: CASSKTGVSPLHF

abundance: once
d_gene: -
j_gene: TRBJ2-3
v_gene: TRBV18
CDR3nt: TGTGCCAGCTCATCAGGGGGCACAGATACGCAGTATTTT
CDR3aa: CASSSGGTDTQYF

abundance: -
d_gene: -
j_gene: TRBJ1-6
v_gene: TRBV28
CDR3nt: TGTGCCAGCAGCCTCGGGCAGGGAAGTTCACCCCTCCACTTT
CDR3aa: CASSLGQGSSPLHF

abundance: -
d_gene: TRBD2
j_gene: TRBJ2-3
v_gene: TRBV5-6
CDR3nt: TGTGCCAGCAGCTCTAGACTAGCGGGAGGCGTTAGCACAGATACGCAGTATTTT
CDR3aa: CASSSRLAGGVSTDTQYF

abundance: -
d_gene: TRBD2
j_gene: TRBJ2-2
v_gene: TRBV18
CDR3nt: TGTGCCAGCTCAGCGGCTAGCGGTGACACCGGGGAGCTGTTTTTT
CDR3aa: CASSAASGDTGELFF

abundance: -
d_gene: -
j_gene: TRBJ1-2
v_gene: TRBV27
CDR3nt: TGTGCCAGCACCAGATTGACCCCACTAAAGGGGAACTATGGCTACACCTTC
CDR3aa: CASTRLTPLKGNYGYTF